This T cell receptor (beta chain) comes out of a study of blood T cell repertoires in COVID-19. In the study overall: The United States, Italy and Spain were the sources of the acute and convalescent COVID-19 samples.

Unmatched junction bases numbered 1, after V lost 4 bases and J lost 4 bases. Germline assignment: CDR1 MGHDK and CDR2 SYGVNS. The CDR3 sequence is 13 residues long. Methods used by the authors: Nucleated cell counts were estimated from reference gene primer amplification. The assay was immunoSEQ multiplex PCR, and TCRdb's table has in-frame clones only and misses some. V, J and clone size derive from that table, while D and trimming were established from the DNA sequence. In the table there are 150,000 to 200,000 clones, roughly four fifths of which are singletons. This clone has more than one count but fewer than ten. The Seattle patients joined while their infection was active and were tracked longitudinally afterward.

This TCR was sampled from a woman in her 70s with COVID-19, enrolled during active disease. V is TRBV25-1 and J is TRBJ1-1; 9 bases map to TRBD1. The sample consisted of peripheral blood. The CDR3: CASSGTGATEAFF. Written as DNA, the CDR3 is TGTGCCAGCAGTGGGACAGGGGCCACTGAAGCTTTCTTT.